This entry lists 20 T cell receptor beta chains sequenced from one sample in a study of T cell responses to AZD1222 COVID-19 vaccine (dated by TCRdb to 2020 to 2023). What this sample's time point label stands for: about 28 days (+/-7) after the second vaccine dose. The library relied on the immunoSEQ multiplex PCR assay. This immuneACCESS table, as held by TCRdb, lists in-frame sequences with V and J called but not all clones. Of the missing ones, under half trace to an unresolved V gene in checked studies; the others have no known cause. This sample has approximately 130,000 clones in its table, and about 88% of those were observed once. The ten top clones hold approximately 9.8% of the sample. The sequencing used peripheral blood, collected 28 days after the second AZD1222 dose. Every receptor here comes from an adult who received the AZD1222 COVID-19 vaccine.

The rearrangement joins TRBV5-1 to TRBJ1-2; D is perhaps TRBD1 (6 bases). The V and J ends lost 4 bases and 4 bases respectively, with 20 bases between them. The CDR3 consists of 16 residues. Germline CDR1 and CDR2: SGHRS and YFSETQ. CDR3 loop: CASSPGRLGGPYGYTF. In nucleotides, the CDR3 is TGCGCCAGCAGCCCGGGGCGGCTCGGGGGGCCCTATGGCTACACCTTC.

This chain connects TRBV4-2 to TRBJ1-4; D uncertain. CDR3 length: 16 amino acids. CDR1 and CDR2 (germline): LGHNA, YNFKEQ. The germline V and J ends were trimmed by 1 base and 0 bases, with 9 bases remaining between them. The CDR3 DNA follows: TGTGCCAGCAGCCAAGGGCGGGGAGCAACTAATGAAAAACTGTTTTTT. It codes for CASSQGRGATNEKLFF.

The chain links TRBV4-3 to TRBJ1-2, with 8 bases fitting TRBD1. The CDR3 is 16 amino acids. V shed 0 bases and J 5 bases; nucleotides not matched to a gene: 8. Germline values: CDR1 LGHNA, CDR2 YSLEER. CDR3: CASSQDVAGGGYGYTF. Written as DNA, the CDR3 is TGCGCCAGCAGCCAAGATGTCGCAGGGGGCGGGTATGGCTACACCTTC.

This chain connects TRBV29-1 to TRBJ2-7; maybe TRBD2 (8 bases). The CDR3 has 22 amino acids. Germline-derived CDR1 and CDR2 are SQVTM and ANQGSEA. Trimming left V 2 bases short and J 6 bases short, with 41 bases between. CDR3 sequence reads: CSVEWRVRTGLPWGTSPCEQYF. CDR3 DNA: TGCAGCGTTGAATGGAGGGTTCGGACAGGACTACCATGGGGGACTAGTCCGTGCGAGCAGTACTTC.

This chain links TRBV28 with TRBJ1-3; 8 nucleotides align to TRBD1. This CDR3 is built from 14 residues. The germline CDR1 and CDR2 sequences are MDHEN and SYDVKM. V was pared by 10 bases and J by 4 bases, with 9 bases of the junction left unmatched. Here the CDR3 DNA reads TGTGCCACCTGGACAGGGACGGGAGGAAACACCATATATTTT. This gives the protein CATWTGTGGNTIYF.

The sample holds one count of this clone. The gene calls are TRBV5-1 and TRBJ2-4; D possibly corresponds to TRBD2 (6 bases). Per the germline V gene, CDR1 is SGHRS and CDR2 is YFSETQ. The CDR3 totals 15 residues. V gave up 1 base and J gave up 0 bases, with 8 bases separating them. The CDR3 spells CASSLRGLAKNIQYF. CDR3 nucleotide sequence: TGCGCCAGCAGCTTGAGGGGACTAGCCAAAAACATTCAGTACTTC. Complete variable domain (other parts from reference TRBV5-1 and TRBJ2-4): KAGVTQTPRYLIKTRGQQVTLSCSPISGHRSVSWYQQTPGQGLQFLFEYFSETQRNKGNFPGRFSGRQFSNSRSEMNVSTLELGDSALYLCASSLRGLAKNIQYFGAGTRLSVL.

This rearrangement joins TRBV5-6 to TRBJ2-3; 7 bases line up with TRBD1. Losses at the gene ends were 1 base for V and 6 bases for J; bases not matched to a gene: 5. CDR3 length: 14 amino acids. Germline-derived CDR1 and CDR2 are SGHDT and YYEEEE. The CDR3 DNA sequence: TGTGCCAGCAGCTTGACAGGGGAGAAGGATACGCAGTATTTT. It yields the protein CASSLTGEKDTQYF.

The gene calls are TRBV19 and TRBJ1-4, with no clear D. Trimming stripped 3 bases from V and 6 bases from J, with 17 bases between. Germline V gene data show CDR1 as LNHDA and CDR2 as SQIVND (reference sequence). The CDR3 spans 16 residues. The CDR3 spells CASSIITGIRDEKLFF. Written as DNA, the CDR3 is TGTGCCAGTAGTATCATTACCGGGATCAGAGATGAAAAACTGTTTTTT.

The rearrangement uses TRBV6-5 and TRBJ1-2, with D hard to call. CDR1 MNHEY and CDR2 SVGAGI come from the germline V gene. This CDR3 region has 12 residues. V gave up 2 bases and J gave up 6 bases, with 7 bases separating them. CDR3 sequence (DNA): TGTGCCAGCAGTTACGGCGGGCATGGCTACACCTTC. It translates to CASSYGGHGYTF.

This chain links TRBV7-9 with TRBJ2-2, with TRBD1 identical over 8 bases. The ends lost 0 bases at V and 7 bases at J; junction bases unmatched: 4. There are 15 residues in the CDR3. Germline V CDR1 and CDR2: SEHNR, FQNEAQ (reference sequence). Here the CDR3 reads CASSLAQGAVGELFF. In nucleotides, the CDR3 is TGTGCCAGCAGCTTAGCCCAGGGGGCGGTCGGGGAGCTGTTTTTT. The variable domain in full, completed from reference TRBV7-9 and TRBJ2-2, reads DTGVSQNPRHKITKRGQNVTFRCDPISEHNRLYWYRQTLGQGPEFLTYFQNEAQLEKSRLLSDRFSAERPKGSFSTLEIQRTEQGDSAMYLCASSLAQGAVGELFFGEGSRLTVL.

This clone was detected only once. This sequence joins TRBV10-3 and TRBJ1-2, with D maybe TRBD1 (5 bases). The ends were cut back, 6 bases at V and 4 bases at J, with 15 bases in the middle. The CDR3 extends over 14 amino acids. Germline V gene sequence: CDR1 ENHRY, CDR2 SYGVKD. CDR3 sequence (DNA): TGTGCCATCAGAGGTGGGCAGGGTAGCTATGGCTACACCTTC. Translation gives CAIRGGQGSYGYTF.

There are a few counts of this clone. The V call is TRBV2, the J call TRBJ1-2; D gene ambiguous. V was shortened by 7 bases and J by 8 bases, with 17 bases between the two germline ends. Germline assignment: CDR1 SNHLY and CDR2 FYNNEI. The CDR3 has 13 amino acids. The CDR3, as DNA: TGTGCCAGCATCCCCGACTCATCAAGGGGCTACACCTTC. Its protein is CASIPDSSRGYTF.

This clone was seen once. The rearrangement uses TRBV6-5 and TRBJ1-1, with unresolved D. V was pared by 5 bases and J by 2 bases, with 9 bases between. CDR1 is MNHEY, CDR2 SVGAGI, per germline. This CDR3 region has 13 residues. In DNA form, the CDR3 reads TGTGCCAGCAGTCCCGGGCTCAACACTGAAGCTTTCTTT. Translated, it gives CASSPGLNTEAFF.

The chain employs TRBV6-6 and TRBJ1-1, with TRBD1 identical over 7 bases. The CDR3 runs 15 residues. Per the germline V gene, CDR1 is MNHNY and CDR2 is SVGAGI (reference sequence). J was trimmed by 4 bases and V by 5 bases; bases with no gene match: 10. The CDR3 DNA is TGTGCCAGCAGTGACCAACAGGGGTGGGTCACTGAAGCTTTCTTT. Its protein product is CASSDQQGWVTEAFF.

This rearrangement joins TRBV10-1 to TRBJ2-1; the match to TRBD2 covers 8 bases. The CDR3 contains 13 residues. Per the germline V gene, CDR1 is WNHNN and CDR2 is SYGVQD (reference sequence). Trimming cost V 1 base and J 14 bases; bases outside gene matches: 7. The CDR3: CASSELLAGIKFF. CDR3 coding DNA: TGCGCCAGCAGTGAGTTGTTAGCGGGAATAAAGTTCTTC.

This chain links TRBV6-2 or TRBV6-3 with TRBJ1-1; D possibly corresponds to TRBD1 (5 bases). Germline CDR1 and CDR2: MNHEY and SVGEGT. This CDR3 spans 13 amino acids. V lost 2 bases to trimming and J lost 6 bases, with 10 bases between them. CDR3 residues: CASSYPGKAEAFF. In DNA, the CDR3 is TGTGCCAGCAGTTACCCAGGGAAGGCTGAAGCTTTCTTT.

The V call is TRBV25-1, the J call TRBJ1-2, with 7 positions matching TRBD1. The CDR3 consists of 13 residues. Germline loops: CDR1 MGHDK, CDR2 SYGVNS. V trimming: 5 bases; J trimming: 4 bases; junction bases outside the gene matches: 4. This CDR3 reads CASSRDRVYGYTF. The DNA of the CDR3 is TGTGCCAGCAGTCGCGACAGGGTCTATGGCTACACCTTC.

The chain couples TRBV2 to TRBJ2-7; no reliable D call. CDR1 and CDR2 from the germline V gene are SNHLY and FYNNEI. V was clipped by 6 bases and J by 2 bases, with 8 bases between them. This CDR3 contains 12 residues. The CDR3, as DNA: TGTGCCAGCAGGGAACGCCCCTACGAGCAGTACTTC. It is translated as CASRERPYEQYF.

Of note for this clone: A far larger clone differs by one base, so this is likely a read error. Other DNA sequences in this sample translate to the same CDR3. The chain has TRBV6-2 or TRBV6-3 and TRBJ1-1; D is unclear. Deletions cut 2 bases from V and 5 bases from J, with 6 bases between. This CDR3 region has 12 residues. Germline loops: CDR1 MNHEY, CDR2 SVGEGT. The CDR3, as DNA: TGTGCCAGCAGTTACGGGCGGACTGAAGCTTTCTTT. Its translation is CASSYGRTEAFF.

The chain has TRBV29-1 and TRBJ1-2; D is unresolved. V was shortened by 5 bases and J by 5 bases, with 15 bases between the two germline ends. Germline loops: CDR1 SQVTM, CDR2 ANQGSEA. The CDR3 sequence is 13 residues long. CDR3 DNA sequence: TGCAGCGTTCGGGTCCTAGACCCTTATGGCTACACCTTC. Amino acids: CSVRVLDPYGYTF.